The present T cell receptor (beta chain) was sequenced within a study of blood T cell repertoires in COVID-19. This table comes from immunoSEQ multiplex PCR, and its TCRdb copy is limited to in-frame clones, with some not included. The data show about 88,000 clones, approximately 82% seen once. This clonotype was obtained from a human donor in a cohort sampled during active COVID-19. The specimen was peripheral blood.

CDR3 coding DNA: TGCAGCGTTTGGACAGGTAACACTGAAGCTTTCTTT. Amino acids: CSVWTGNTEAFF. The chain joins TRBV29-1 to TRBJ1-1; 7 bases align to TRBD1. The CDR3 is 12 amino acids. Losses at the gene ends were 5 bases for V and 2 bases for J; bases not matched to a gene: 2. Per the germline V gene, CDR1 is SQVTM and CDR2 is ANQGSEA.